These 20 T cell receptor beta chains were sequenced from one sample in a study of radiotherapy plus CTLA-4 blockade in lung cancer. Profiling relied on immunoSEQ multiplex PCR, and the TCRdb table lists in-frame clones only, not all of them. Found here are around 59,000 clones, 77% of them singletons; the top ten hold 3.5% to 4%. Material: peripheral blood, obtained from a patient treated with radiotherapy plus ipilimumab. Every receptor here comes from a human donor with non-small cell lung cancer who had a partial response to radiotherapy plus ipilimumab.

The chain joins TRBV7-2 to TRBJ2-5; 7 bases are shared with TRBD2. Germline trimming cut 1 base from V and 9 bases from J; bases unmatched to any gene: 11. From germline, CDR1 is SGHTA and CDR2 FQGNSA. This CDR3 has 15 amino acids. CDR3: CASSLEASGDSPQYF. For the CDR3, the DNA is TGTGCCAGCAGCTTAGAAGCCAGCGGGGACTCCCCCCAGTACTTC.

The V and J genes are TRBV4-2 and TRBJ1-5, with unresolved D. Trimming shortened V by 0 bases and J by 4 bases, and 7 bases separated the two germline ends. Germline CDR1 is LGHNA and CDR2 is YNFKEQ. This CDR3 region has 14 residues. CDR3 nucleotide sequence: TGTGCCAGCAGCCAAGATCGGAGGAATCAGCCCCAGCATTTT. This sequence encodes CASSQDRRNQPQHF.

The rearrangement uses TRBV5-1 and TRBJ1-1; D unresolved. The V end was cut by 1 base, the J end by 1 base, with 11 bases between. Germline loops: CDR1 SGHRS, CDR2 YFSETQ. This CDR3 has 15 amino acids. DNA for the CDR3: TGCGCCAGCAGCTTGTTCAATCCATCGAACACTGAAGCTTTCTTT. It specifies CASSLFNPSNTEAFF.

This clone was recorded once. The chain links TRBV7-9 to TRBJ1-5, with 7 bases identical to TRBD1. V was clipped by 1 base and J by 0 bases; unmatched bases: 9. The CDR3 spans 18 residues. Germline values: CDR1 SEHNR, CDR2 FQNEAQ (reference sequence). CDR3 in amino acids: CASSLVARGSLSNQPQHF. DNA for the CDR3: TGTGCCAGCAGCTTAGTCGCCAGGGGGTCCCTTAGCAATCAGCCCCAGCATTTT.

The chain has TRBV25-1 and TRBJ1-2; D not resolved. This CDR3 contains 12 residues. V was pared by 2 bases and J by 8 bases, with 9 bases between. The V gene's germline CDR1 is MGHDK and CDR2 SYGVNS. The CDR3 loop reads CASSETAGGYTF. The CDR3 region has the DNA TGTGCCAGCAGTGAAACAGCCGGCGGCTACACCTTC.

The V and J genes are TRBV5-5 and TRBJ1-2; 9 bases are a match to TRBD1. The CDR3 runs to 14 residues. Per the germline V gene, CDR1 is SGHKS and CDR2 is YYEKEE (reference sequence). Trimming cost V 5 bases and J 7 bases; bases outside gene matches: 9. The DNA for the CDR3 is TGTGCCAGCAGAAGGACAGGGGAGCTGGCTGGCTACACCTTC. Amino acid sequence: CASRRTGELAGYTF.

The chain is built from TRBV7-6 and TRBJ2-1; D is perhaps TRBD2 (5 bases). This CDR3 has 13 amino acids. Germline V gives CDR1 SGHVS, CDR2 FNYEAQ. Trimming cost V 2 bases and J 8 bases, with 10 bases left between them. This chain's CDR3 is CASSLQISDEQFF. The CDR3 nucleotides read TGTGCCAGCAGCTTACAGATTAGCGATGAGCAGTTCTTC.

The CDR3 DNA reads as TGTGCCAGCACGCAGGAACACGAGCAGTACTTC. Residues: CASTQEHEQYF. V and J are TRBV28 and TRBJ2-7, with D unresolved. Germline-derived CDR1 and CDR2 are MDHEN and SYDVKM. Trimming removed 7 bases at V and 5 bases at J, with 9 bases between. The CDR3 has 11 residues.

V gene TRBV9 combines with J gene TRBJ1-6; 8 bases are shared with TRBD1. The ends lost 4 bases at V and 8 bases at J; junction bases unmatched: 11. The CDR3 consists of 16 residues. Germline CDR1 reads SGDLS; CDR2 reads YYNGEE. The CDR3: CASSPQTGARDSPLHF. Here the CDR3 DNA reads TGTGCCAGCAGCCCTCAGACAGGGGCTAGGGATTCACCCCTCCACTTT. Looking up the rest from reference TRBV9 and TRBJ1-6 gives the full variable domain: DSGVTQTPKHLITATGQRVTLRCSPRSGDLSVYWYQQSLDQGLQFLIQYYNGEERAKGNILERFSAQQFPDLHSELNLSSLELGDSALYFCASSPQTGARDSPLHFGNGTRLTVT.

The rearrangement joins TRBV19 to TRBJ1-2, with D maybe TRBD1 (6 bases). The length of the CDR3 is 15 residues. CDR1 and CDR2 from the germline V gene are LNHDA and SQIVND (reference sequence). Between the trimmed V and J ends, which lost 5 bases and 1 base, there was a span of 14 bases. CDR3 amino acids: CASSSRTADNYGYTF. The CDR3 nucleotides are TGTGCCAGTAGTTCTCGGACAGCCGATAACTATGGCTACACCTTC.

The CDR3 sequence is CASSLWQGNEQFF. CDR3 nucleotide sequence: TGCGCCAGCAGCTTGTGGCAGGGGAATGAGCAGTTCTTC. This chain joins TRBV5-1 and TRBJ2-7, with a weak D call TRBD1 (6 bases). The end of the DNA fits TRBJ2-1 better, so the J call may be wrong. The germline V gene has CDR1 SGHRS and CDR2 YFSETQ. The CDR3 is 13 residues long.

The chain employs TRBV30 and TRBJ1-1; 9 bases map to TRBD1. Germline CDR1 GTSNPN, CDR2 SVGIG (reference sequence). The junction had 5 bases not matched to a gene; V was cut back by 5 bases and J by 4 bases. CDR3 length equals 13 residues. CDR3: CAWSTGGPTEAFF. The CDR3 DNA reads TGTGCCTGGTCGACAGGGGGGCCCACTGAAGCTTTCTTT.

The chain uses TRBV18 and TRBJ2-7, with D maybe TRBD2 (7 bases). The CDR3 is made up of 14 amino acids. Trimming took 3 bases from V and 2 from J, leaving 11 bases between them. Germline V gene data show CDR1 as KGHSH and CDR2 as LQKENI. CDR3 nucleotides: TGTGCCAGCTCACCCGGCGGGGGCCCCTACGAGCAGTACTTC. It translates to CASSPGGGPYEQYF.

The chain couples TRBV18 to TRBJ2-5; D may be TRBD2 (6 bases). Germline V gene sequence: CDR1 KGHSH, CDR2 LQKENI. CDR3 size: 15 residues. Trimming removed 5 bases at V and 5 bases at J, with 18 bases between. DNA for the CDR3: TGTGCCAGCTCATCGACGGGAGCTGGCACGGAGACCCAGTACTTC. It yields the protein CASSSTGAGTETQYF.

This rearrangement joins TRBV9 to TRBJ2-3, with TRBD2 matching 8 bases. The CDR3 is made up of 15 amino acids. The J segment lost 0 bases and the V segment lost 4 bases, leaving 4 bases of the junction unmatched. Germline V CDR1 and CDR2: SGDLS, YYNGEE. The CDR3 region has the DNA TGTGCCAGCAGCCTGGGACTAGTGAGCACAGATACGCAGTATTTT. Translation: CASSLGLVSTDTQYF. Using reference TRBV9 and TRBJ2-3 for the parts outside the CDR3, the full variable domain is DSGVTQTPKHLITATGQRVTLRCSPRSGDLSVYWYQQSLDQGLQFLIQYYNGEERAKGNILERFSAQQFPDLHSELNLSSLELGDSALYFCASSLGLVSTDTQYFGPGTRLTVL.

This clone was counted once. DNA for the CDR3: TGCGCCAGCAGCATAGTAGCGGGGGGGCCTAATAATGAGCAGTTCTTC. Protein product: CASSIVAGGPNNEQFF. The V gene is TRBV5-1, the J gene TRBJ2-1, with 11 bases lining up with TRBD2. Germline CDR1 SGHRS, CDR2 YFSETQ. The CDR3 runs to 16 residues. J gave up 7 bases and V 4 bases, and 10 bases lay outside the gene matches.

This clone has more than one count but fewer than ten. The chain combines TRBV7-9 with TRBJ1-5; 7 bases are shared with TRBD1. Trimming at V came to 1 base and at J to 5 bases, leaving 8 bases not matched to a gene. Germline V gives CDR1 SEHNR, CDR2 FQNEAQ (reference sequence). The CDR3 extends over 16 amino acids. CDR3 residues: CASSLGSGGRDQPQHF. In nucleotides, the CDR3 is TGTGCCAGCAGCTTAGGGTCAGGGGGAAGGGATCAGCCCCAGCATTTT.

The gene calls are TRBV5-6 and TRBJ1-3; D is unresolved. Germline CDR1 is SGHDT and CDR2 is YYEEEE. This CDR3 is built from 16 residues. The V end was cut by 4 bases, the J end by 0 bases, with 14 bases between. In DNA, the CDR3 is TGTGCCAGCAGCCGTTTGGGAGATAGCTCTGGAAACACCATATATTTT. Translated: CASSRLGDSSGNTIYF.

There are a few counts of this clone. This sequence joins TRBV6-5 and TRBJ2-5; a weak D match, TRBD1 (6 bases). CDR3 length equals 15 residues. Trimming took 0 bases from V and 4 from J, leaving 12 bases between them. Germline V gives CDR1 MNHEY, CDR2 SVGAGI. CDR3 protein: CASSYSQGTRETQYF. The CDR3 DNA sequence: TGTGCCAGCAGTTACTCGCAGGGGACCCGAGAGACCCAGTACTTC.

This clone was detected a few times. The rearrangement links TRBV18 to TRBJ1-2, with unresolved D. CDR1 is KGHSH and CDR2 is LQKENI in the germline V gene. V shed 5 bases and J shed 4 bases, with 8 bases lying between them. The CDR3 runs to 12 residues. The CDR3 DNA sequence: TGTGCCAGCTCAACAGCACTCTATGGCTACACCTTC. Its translation: CASSTALYGYTF. The variable domain in full, completed from reference TRBV18 and TRBJ1-2, reads NAGVMQNPRHLVRRRGQEARLRCSPMKGHSHVYWYRQLPEEGLKFMVYLQKENIIDESGMPKERFSAEFPKEGPSILRIQQVVRGDSAAYFCASSTALYGYTFGSGTRLTVV.